Below, one T cell receptor beta chain is given with its context. Its matching antigen is unknown. These data come from a study of blood T cells in healthy people across ages. Study-wide findings and caveats: Roughly linear age-related decline in beta diversity appeared, significant by age 40.

Using a J-beta primer mix together with a sample-barcoded 5' primer, a second PCR was run for about 7 to 12 cycles. Via MiXCR, TCRdb re-called the 5' RACE reads, giving one row per CDR3 protein. The sample comprises more than 800,000 distinct CDR3 sequences, around 43% of which are singletons, and approximately 17% rests with the top ten. Sequencing was done on a sample of blood. The TCR was taken from a woman aged 60-75 years in good health.

CDR3 in DNA: TGTGCCAGCAGCCAAGAGTTTCCCTACTACGAGCAGTACTTC. This translates into CASSQEFPYYEQYF. The J gene is TRBJ2-7, the V gene TRBV3-1; D not resolved. Trimming pared 0 bases from V and 3 bases from J, leaving 9 bases between. The germline gives CDR1 LGHDT, CDR2 YNNKEL (reference sequence). The CDR3 sequence is 14 residues long.